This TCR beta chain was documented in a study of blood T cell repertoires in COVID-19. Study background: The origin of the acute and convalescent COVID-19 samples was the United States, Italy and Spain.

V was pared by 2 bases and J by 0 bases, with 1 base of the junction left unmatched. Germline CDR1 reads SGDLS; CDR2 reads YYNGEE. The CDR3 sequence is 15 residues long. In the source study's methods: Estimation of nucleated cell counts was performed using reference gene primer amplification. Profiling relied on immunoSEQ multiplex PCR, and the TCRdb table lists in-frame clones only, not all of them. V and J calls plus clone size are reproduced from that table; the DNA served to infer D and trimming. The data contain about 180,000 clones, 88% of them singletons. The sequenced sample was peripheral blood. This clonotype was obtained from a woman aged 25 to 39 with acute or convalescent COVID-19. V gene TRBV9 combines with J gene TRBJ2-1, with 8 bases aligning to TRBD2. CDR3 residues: CASSVSGSSYNEQFF. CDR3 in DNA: TGTGCCAGCAGCGTGAGCGGGAGCTCCTACAATGAGCAGTTCTTC. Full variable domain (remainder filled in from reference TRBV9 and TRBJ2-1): DSGVTQTPKHLITATGQRVTLRCSPRSGDLSVYWYQQSLDQGLQFLIQYYNGEERAKGNILERFSAQQFPDLHSELNLSSLELGDSALYFCASSVSGSSYNEQFFGPGTRLTVL.